The 13 T cell receptor beta chains presented below share a single source sample, sequenced in a study of breast tumors, draining lymph nodes, adjacent tissues. TCRdb passed the multiplex PCR reads through MiXCR, listing each CDR3 protein once. This sample has some 150,000 distinct CDR3 sequences, with approximately 20% found just once. The lymph nodes were axillary draining lymph nodes from breast cancer patients. The sequencing input was axillary lymph node tissue. The receptor source for this set is a female donor with breast cancer. Some clones in this sample may be carry-over from other donors' samples.

With respect to this clonotype: A much bigger clone sits one base away, suggesting this may be a read error. This chain links TRBV2 with TRBJ1-6; D uncertain. This CDR3 spans 14 amino acids. The germline gives CDR1 SNHLY, CDR2 FYNNEI. V was pared by 6 bases and J by 4 bases, with 10 bases between. This CDR3 is CASSSAEYNSPLHF. In DNA form, the CDR3 reads TGTGCCAGCAGCTCGGCAGAGTATAATTCACCCCTCCACTTT.

This clonotype was seen many times. The rearrangement uses TRBV7-2 and TRBJ1-4; no reliable D call. V lost 0 bases and J lost 8, with 13 bases in between. The CDR3 is 15 residues long. Germline lookup yields CDR1 SGHTA and CDR2 FQGNSA. The CDR3 nucleotides read TGTGCCAGCAGCTTAGCTATGAGGTTGGGGGAAAAACTGTTTTTT. It yields the protein CASSLAMRLGEKLFF.

This clonotype was counted between two and nine times. The V and J genes are TRBV27 and TRBJ2-7; TRBD1 matches at 7 bases. The CDR3 extends over 19 amino acids. Germline CDR1 MNHEY, CDR2 SMNVEV (reference sequence). The ends lost 6 bases at V and 3 bases at J; junction bases unmatched: 23. CDR3 sequence: CASRLERDSYERWGYEQYF. Here the CDR3 DNA reads TGTGCCAGCAGATTGGAAAGGGACAGCTACGAACGGTGGGGCTACGAGCAGTACTTC.

This clonotype was seen repeatedly, ten times or more. The gene calls are TRBV7-2 and TRBJ2-1, with D hard to call. Trimming took off 0 bases at V and 12 bases at J, with 9 bases between the two ends. The CDR3 spans 12 residues. Germline CDR1 and CDR2: SGHTA and FQGNSA. The CDR3 spells CASSLAESGQFF. The CDR3 DNA sequence: TGTGCCAGCAGCTTAGCGGAAAGTGGGCAGTTCTTC.

At least ten counts were recorded for this clonotype. The rearrangement joins TRBV5-1 to TRBJ2-1, with 9 nucleotides matching TRBD2. After removal of 0 bases from V and 5 bases from J, the junction contained 6 bases not matched to a gene. CDR1 and CDR2 (germline): SGHRS, YFSETQ. The CDR3 contains 16 residues. CDR3 sequence (DNA): TGCGCCAGCAGCTTGGTAGCGGGAGAGGGGGACAATGAGCAGTTCTTC. It codes for CASSLVAGEGDNEQFF.

This clonotype was picked up many times. The rearrangement links TRBV7-2 to TRBJ2-1; TRBD2 matches 9 bases. This CDR3 is built from 17 residues. Per the germline V gene, CDR1 is SGHTA and CDR2 is FQGNSA. Trimming took 4 bases from V and 10 from J; bases not matched to a gene: 17. CDR3 sequence: CASSSPRLAVALREQFF. The CDR3 DNA is TGTGCCAGCAGCTCTCCACGACTAGCGGTCGCTTTGAGGGAGCAGTTCTTC.

Ten or more counts support this clonotype. This chain joins TRBV28 and TRBJ2-5, with TRBD1 identical over 11 bases. The germline V gene encodes CDR1 MDHEN and CDR2 SYDVKM. CDR3 size: 15 residues. J was trimmed by 3 bases and V by 5 bases; bases with no gene match: 5. CDR3 amino acids: CASSGWGQGEETQYF. For the CDR3, the DNA is TGTGCCAGCAGTGGATGGGGACAGGGGGAAGAGACCCAGTACTTC.

This clonotype was counted at least ten times. The genes are TRBV29-1 and TRBJ2-1; TRBD2 matches 8 bases. Germline assignment: CDR1 SQVTM and CDR2 ANQGSEA. Unmatched junction bases numbered 7, after V lost 2 bases and J lost 16 bases. The CDR3 is made up of 11 amino acids. CDR3 protein: CSVEIAGFTFF. CDR3 in DNA: TGCAGCGTTGAAATAGCGGGATTTACCTTCTTC.

In nucleotides, the CDR3 is TGTGCCAGCAGTTCCCCAAATTCACCCCTCCACTTT. Translation: CASSSPNSPLHF. The chain combines TRBV28 with TRBJ1-6; the D is unclear. V gave up 4 bases and J gave up 7 bases, with 5 bases separating them. The CDR3 runs to 12 residues. CDR1 is MDHEN, CDR2 SYDVKM, per germline.

This clonotype was picked up many times. The J gene is TRBJ2-1, the V gene TRBV5-5; D might be TRBD2 (5 bases). V was pared by 4 bases and J by 4 bases, with 15 bases between. The CDR3 has 15 amino acids. Germline V gene data show CDR1 as SGHKS and CDR2 as YYEKEE (reference sequence). The CDR3 DNA sequence: TGTGCCAGCAGCCCTGGACGGGGTGGGTACAATGAGCAGTTCTTC. Translated: CASSPGRGGYNEQFF.

This clonotype was observed at least ten times. The V and J genes are TRBV11-2 and TRBJ2-1, with a possible D match to TRBD1 (5 bases). Germline lookup yields CDR1 SGHAT and CDR2 FQNNGV. The CDR3 runs to 18 residues. Trimming cost V 4 bases and J 4 bases, with 23 bases left between them. Written as DNA, the CDR3 is TGTGCCAGCAGCTCACAAGAAACCGACAGAGACCGGTACAATGAGCAGTTCTTC. Its protein is CASSSQETDRDRYNEQFF.

This clonotype came up a few times. This sequence joins TRBV27 and TRBJ1-6; TRBD1 aligns across 7 bases. From germline, CDR1 is MNHEY and CDR2 SMNVEV (reference sequence). The V and J ends lost 4 bases and 7 bases, in that order; junction bases with no gene match: 4. This CDR3 comprises 14 residues. CDR3 DNA: TGTGCCAGCAGTTATACAGGGGCCAATTCACCCCTCCACTTT. Amino acids: CASSYTGANSPLHF.

Many counts were recorded for this clonotype. This chain joins TRBV2 and TRBJ1-4, with a weak D call TRBD1 (5 bases). CDR1 is SNHLY and CDR2 is FYNNEI in the germline V gene. CDR3 length equals 13 residues. V was trimmed by 2 bases and J by 8 bases, leaving 9 bases between them. Here the CDR3 reads CASSEQGREKLFF. The CDR3 bases are TGTGCCAGCAGTGAACAGGGTCGAGAAAAACTGTTTTTT.